This T cell receptor (beta chain) originates from a study of blood T cell repertoires in COVID-19. Study context: Acute and convalescent COVID-19 specimens originated in the United States, Italy and Spain. Sample material is recorded as cDNA or gDNA derived from T cells, B-cell-depleted T cells, or PBMCs.

This clone turned up a few times. In the study's own analysis: Amplifying reference gene primers gave estimates of nucleated cell counts. Sequencing used immunoSEQ multiplex PCR; TCRdb keeps in-frame clones, though not all of them. For V, J and clone size, that table is used; D and trimming come from the DNA. Of 150,000 to 200,000 clones listed, more than 70% are singletons. The CDR3 consists of 15 residues. Trimming took off 2 bases at V and 4 bases at J, with 14 bases between the two ends. CDR1 is MDHEN, CDR2 SYDVKM, per germline. The TCR was taken from a man aged 40-50 years with active or convalescent COVID-19. Sequenced material: peripheral blood. This chain uses TRBV28 with TRBJ1-2, with TRBD1 as a possible D gene (5 bases). The CDR3 bases are TGTGCCAGCAGTTTACGACCGTTGGGGGGCTATGGCTACACCTTC. Protein product: CASSLRPLGGYGYTF.